This TCR beta chain was obtained from a study of T-cell memory formation after mild COVID-19. TCRdb itself ran the 5' RACE reads through MiXCR, one entry per CDR3 protein. The data contain about 430,000 distinct CDR3 sequences, 20% to 25% of them singletons. The length of the CDR3 is 16 residues. Germline CDR1 and CDR2: SGHKS and YYEKEE (reference sequence). V lost 0 bases to trimming and J lost 8 bases, with 20 bases between them. This receptor was identified in an adult woman who had mild COVID-19 (a few samples of this study predate the infection). Cell type and time point are not known. Input material: PBMCs or a T cell subset sorted from them (not recorded which). This sequence joins TRBV5-5 and TRBJ1-2; tentatively, D is TRBD1 (6 bases). The CDR3 loop is CASSLGGGAIPSGYTF. CDR3 in DNA: TGTGCCAGCAGCTTGGGAGGGGGGGCCATCCCCTCGGGCTACACCTTC.